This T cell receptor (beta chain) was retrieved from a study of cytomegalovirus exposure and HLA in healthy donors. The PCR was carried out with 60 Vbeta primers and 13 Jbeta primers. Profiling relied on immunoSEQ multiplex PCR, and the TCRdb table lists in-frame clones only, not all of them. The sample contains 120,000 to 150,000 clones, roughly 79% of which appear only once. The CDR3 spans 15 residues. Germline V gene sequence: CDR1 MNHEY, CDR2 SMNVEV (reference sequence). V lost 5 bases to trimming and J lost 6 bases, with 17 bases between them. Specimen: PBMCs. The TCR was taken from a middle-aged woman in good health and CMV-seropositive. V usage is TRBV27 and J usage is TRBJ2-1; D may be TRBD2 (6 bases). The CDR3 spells CASSVSGTVLNEQFF. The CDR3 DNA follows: TGTGCCAGCAGTGTTTCCGGGACTGTACTCAATGAGCAGTTCTTC.